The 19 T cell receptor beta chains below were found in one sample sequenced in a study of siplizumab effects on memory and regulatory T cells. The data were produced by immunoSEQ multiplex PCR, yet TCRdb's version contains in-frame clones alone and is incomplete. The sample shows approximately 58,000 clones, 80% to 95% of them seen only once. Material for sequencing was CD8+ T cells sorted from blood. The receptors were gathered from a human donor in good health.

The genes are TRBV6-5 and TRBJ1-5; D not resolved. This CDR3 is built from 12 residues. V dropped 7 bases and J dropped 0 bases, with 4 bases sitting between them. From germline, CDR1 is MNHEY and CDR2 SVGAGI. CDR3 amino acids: CASKGSNQPQHF. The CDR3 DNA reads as TGTGCCAGCAAGGGTAGCAATCAGCCCCAGCATTTT.

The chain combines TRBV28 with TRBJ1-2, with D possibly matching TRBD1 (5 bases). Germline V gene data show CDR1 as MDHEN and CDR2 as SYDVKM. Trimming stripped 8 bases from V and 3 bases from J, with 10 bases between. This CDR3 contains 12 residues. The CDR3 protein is CASDGADYGYTF. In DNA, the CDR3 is TGTGCCAGCGATGGGGCGGACTATGGCTACACCTTC.

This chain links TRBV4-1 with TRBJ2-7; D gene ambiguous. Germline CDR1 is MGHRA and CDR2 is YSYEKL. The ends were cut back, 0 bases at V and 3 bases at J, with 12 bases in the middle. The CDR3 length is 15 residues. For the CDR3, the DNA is TGCGCCAGCAGCCAAGAGGGCAGGTACAACTACGAGCAGTACTTC. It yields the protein CASSQEGRYNYEQYF.

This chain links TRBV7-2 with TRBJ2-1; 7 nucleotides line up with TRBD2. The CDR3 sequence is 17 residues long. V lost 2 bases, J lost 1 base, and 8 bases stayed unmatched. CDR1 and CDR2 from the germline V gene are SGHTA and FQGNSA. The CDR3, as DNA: TGTGCCAGCAGCTTAACTAGCGAATTAGGGTCCTACAATGAGCAGTTCTTC. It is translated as CASSLTSELGSYNEQFF.

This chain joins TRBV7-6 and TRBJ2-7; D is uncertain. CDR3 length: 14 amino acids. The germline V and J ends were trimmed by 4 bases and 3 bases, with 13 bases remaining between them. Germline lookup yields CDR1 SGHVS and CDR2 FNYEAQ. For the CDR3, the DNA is TGTGCCAGCAGCTCGTCTCAAGGCGGCTACGAGCAGTACTTC. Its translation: CASSSSQGGYEQYF.

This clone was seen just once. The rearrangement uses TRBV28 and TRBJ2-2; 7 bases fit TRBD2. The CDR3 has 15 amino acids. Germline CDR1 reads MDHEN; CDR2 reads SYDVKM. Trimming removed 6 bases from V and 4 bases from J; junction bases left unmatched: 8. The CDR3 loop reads CASRYAGVSTGELFF. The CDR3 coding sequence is TGTGCCAGCAGATATGCGGGAGTGAGCACCGGGGAGCTGTTTTTT.

In DNA, the CDR3 is TGTGCCAGCAGCGGGGGGGACGGCAGCTCCTACAATGAGCAGTTCTTC. The encoded protein is CASSGGDGSSYNEQFF. J is TRBJ2-1 and V is TRBV9; tentative D call: TRBD2 (6 bases). V lost 3 bases and J lost 0, with 13 bases in between. CDR1 and CDR2 from the germline V gene are SGDLS and YYNGEE. The CDR3 totals 16 residues.

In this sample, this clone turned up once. The CDR3 here is CASKSGGLHYEQYF. CDR3 nucleotide sequence: TGTGCCAGCAAAAGTGGGGGACTCCACTACGAGCAGTACTTC. This rearrangement joins TRBV5-5 to TRBJ2-7, with D possibly matching TRBD2 (6 bases). Trimming took off 6 bases at V and 3 bases at J, with 16 bases between the two ends. This CDR3 region has 14 residues. The germline V gene encodes CDR1 SGHKS and CDR2 YYEKEE (reference sequence). Drawing the rest from reference TRBV5-5 and TRBJ2-7, the complete variable domain is DAGVTQSPTHLIKTRGQQVTLRCSPISGHKSVSWYQQVLGQGPQFIFQYYEKEERGRGNFPDRFSARQFPNYSSELNVNALLLGDSALYLCASKSGGLHYEQYFGPGTRLTVT.

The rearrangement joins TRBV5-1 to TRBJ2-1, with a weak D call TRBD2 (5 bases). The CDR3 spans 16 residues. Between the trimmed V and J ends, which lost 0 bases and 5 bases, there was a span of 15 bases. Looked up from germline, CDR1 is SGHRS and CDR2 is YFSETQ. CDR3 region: CASSLEPGTSHNEQFF. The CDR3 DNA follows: TGCGCCAGCAGCTTGGAACCGGGAACATCCCACAATGAGCAGTTCTTC.

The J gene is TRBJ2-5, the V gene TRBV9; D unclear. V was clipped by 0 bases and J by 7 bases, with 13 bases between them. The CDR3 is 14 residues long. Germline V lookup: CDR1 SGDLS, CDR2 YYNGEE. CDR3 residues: CASSVVPGESTQYF. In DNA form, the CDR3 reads TGTGCCAGCAGCGTAGTTCCAGGAGAATCGACCCAGTACTTC.

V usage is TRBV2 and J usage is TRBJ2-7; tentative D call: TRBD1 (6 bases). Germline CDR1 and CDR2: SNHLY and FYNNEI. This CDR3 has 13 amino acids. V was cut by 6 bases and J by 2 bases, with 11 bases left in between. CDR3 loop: CASRWTDTYEQYF. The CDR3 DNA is TGTGCCAGCAGGTGGACAGATACCTACGAGCAGTACTTC.

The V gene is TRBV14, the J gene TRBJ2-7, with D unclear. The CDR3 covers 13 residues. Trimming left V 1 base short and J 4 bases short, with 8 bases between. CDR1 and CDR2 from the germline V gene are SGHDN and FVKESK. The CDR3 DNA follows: TGTGCCAGCAGCCAAGGGCTTCGATACGAGCAGTACTTC. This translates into CASSQGLRYEQYF.

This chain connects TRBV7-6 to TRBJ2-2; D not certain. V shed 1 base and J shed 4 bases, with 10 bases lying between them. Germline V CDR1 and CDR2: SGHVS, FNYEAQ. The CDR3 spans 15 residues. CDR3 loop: CASSLGRVGTGELFF. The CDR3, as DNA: TGTGCCAGCAGCTTAGGGCGCGTAGGCACCGGGGAGCTGTTTTTT. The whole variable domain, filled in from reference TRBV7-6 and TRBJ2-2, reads GAGVSQSPRYKVTKRGQDVALRCDPISGHVSLYWYRQALGQGPEFLTYFNYEAQQDKSGLPNDRFSAERPEGSISTLTIQRTEQRDSAMYRCASSLGRVGTGELFFGEGSRLTVL.

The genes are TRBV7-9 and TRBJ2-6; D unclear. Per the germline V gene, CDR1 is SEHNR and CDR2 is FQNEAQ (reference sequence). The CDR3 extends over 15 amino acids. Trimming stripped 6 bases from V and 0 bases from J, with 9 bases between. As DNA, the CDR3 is TGTGCCAGCAGATTACTCAGCTCTGGGGCCAACGTCCTGACTTTC. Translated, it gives CASRLLSSGANVLTF.

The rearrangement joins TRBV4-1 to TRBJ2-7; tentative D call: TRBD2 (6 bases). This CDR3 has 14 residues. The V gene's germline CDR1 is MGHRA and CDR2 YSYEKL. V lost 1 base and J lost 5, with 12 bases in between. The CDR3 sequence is CASSQVRGFDEQYF. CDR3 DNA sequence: TGCGCCAGCAGCCAAGTACGGGGGTTCGACGAGCAGTACTTC.

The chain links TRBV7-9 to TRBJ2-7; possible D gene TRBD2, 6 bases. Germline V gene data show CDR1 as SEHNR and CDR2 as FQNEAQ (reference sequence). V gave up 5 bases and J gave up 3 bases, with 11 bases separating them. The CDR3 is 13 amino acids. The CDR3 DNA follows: TGTGCCAGCAGCCACGGGGAGGACTACGAGCAGTACTTC. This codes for CASSHGEDYEQYF.

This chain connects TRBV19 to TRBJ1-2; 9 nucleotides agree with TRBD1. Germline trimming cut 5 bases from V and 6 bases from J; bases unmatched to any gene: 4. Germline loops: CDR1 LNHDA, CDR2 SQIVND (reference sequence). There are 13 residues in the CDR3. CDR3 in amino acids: CASSLGQGNGYTF. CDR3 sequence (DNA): TGTGCCAGTAGTTTGGGACAGGGCAATGGCTACACCTTC.

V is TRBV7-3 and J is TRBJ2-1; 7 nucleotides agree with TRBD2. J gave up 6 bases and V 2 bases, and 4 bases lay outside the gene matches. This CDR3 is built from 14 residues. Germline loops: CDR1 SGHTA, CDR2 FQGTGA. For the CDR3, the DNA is TGTGCCAGCAGCTTAGCGGGAGTAGGCAATGAGCAGTTCTTC. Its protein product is CASSLAGVGNEQFF.

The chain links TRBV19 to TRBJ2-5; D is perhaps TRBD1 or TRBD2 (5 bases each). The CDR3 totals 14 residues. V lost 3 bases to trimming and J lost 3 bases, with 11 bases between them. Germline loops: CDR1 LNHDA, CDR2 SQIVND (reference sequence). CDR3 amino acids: CASSIEGIEETQYF. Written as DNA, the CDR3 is TGTGCCAGTAGTATCGAGGGGATAGAAGAGACCCAGTACTTC.